These T cell receptor beta chains were read from a single sample in a study of shared clonotypes between healthy human individuals. Sequencing used immunoSEQ multiplex PCR; TCRdb keeps in-frame clones, though not all of them. This table holds around 2.1 million clones, about 94% found once. The sequencing input was naive CD4+ T cells sorted from blood. All receptors come from a man younger than 35 in good health. The CDR3 runs from the conserved cysteine through the conserved F or W. The D gene is left open where the match is weak. Clone size appears in some rows only: once, few, many, or a class for an expanded clone.

size	D	J	length	V	DNA	CDR3
.	.	TRBJ1-2	15	TRBV10-3	TGTGCCATCAGTGAGTCTGGCGCCGGGGACTATGGCTACACCTTC	CAISESGAGDYGYTF
.	.	TRBJ1-4	17	TRBV10-3	TGTGCCATCAGTGAGTCCCCCAAAGCCGCAACTAATGAAAAACTGTTTTTT	CAISESPKAATNEKLFF
.	.	TRBJ1-1	13	TRBV6-6	TGTGCCAGCAGGGCAGGGGTATACGCTGAAGCTTTCTTT	CASRAGVYAEAFF
.	.	TRBJ2-2	18	TRBV10-2	TGCGCCAGCAGTGATGGCACCAGAGGCGGACGGAACACCGGGGAGCTGTTTTTT	CASSDGTRGGRNTGELFF
once	.	TRBJ2-3	14	TRBV9	TGTGCCAGCAGCGTAACATCTAGCACAGATACGCAGTATTTT	CASSVTSSTDTQYF
.	.	TRBJ1-5	16	TRBV2	TGTGCCAGCAGTGACCTCCGTCCGAGGAGCAATCAGCCCCAGCATTTT	CASSDLRPRSNQPQHF
.	.	TRBJ1-2	15	TRBV4-1	TGCGTCAGCAGCCAACCAGGGGACCTTTCCTATGGCTACACCTTC	CVSSQPGDLSYGYTF
.	TRBD1	TRBJ1-5	15	TRBV4-1	TGCGCCAGCAGCCTCGGGACAGGGCTAGGACAGCCCCAGCATTTT	CASSLGTGLGQPQHF
.	.	TRBJ2-3	15	TRBV30	TGTGCCTGGAGTACGACCGGGACTCGCACAGATACGCAGTATTTT	CAWSTTGTRTDTQYF
.	TRBD2	TRBJ2-5	19	TRBV9	TGTGCCAGCAGCGTAGCTTCCCTAACTAGCGGGGGGTCCCAAGAGACCCAGTACTTC	CASSVASLTSGGSQETQYF
.	.	TRBJ2-7	12	TRBV12-5	TGTGCTAGTGGTTTGGTAGAGGGCGAGCAGTACTTC	CASGLVEGEQYF
.	.	TRBJ2-2	13	TRBV28	TGTGCCAGCAGTTTTCTCCGCACCGGGGAGCTGTTTTTT	CASSFLRTGELFF
once	.	TRBJ2-5	14	TRBV2	TGTGCCAGTACAGAGACAGGGACTCCAGAGACCCAGTACTTC	CASTETGTPETQYF
.	.	TRBJ1-2	13	TRBV10-3	TGTGCCATCAGCGGAGGGGGGGCTGAGGGCTACACCTTC	CAISGGGAEGYTF
once	.	TRBJ1-5	15	TRBV5-1	TGCGCCAGCAGCCCAGACGGGTATAGCAATCAGCCCCAGCATTTT	CASSPDGYSNQPQHF
.	TRBD1	TRBJ1-1	14	TRBV6-5	TGTGCCAGCAGTTCACAGGGGACGAACACTGAAGCTTTCTTT	CASSSQGTNTEAFF
.	.	TRBJ2-4	13	TRBV4-3	TGCGCCAGCAGCCACCCCGGATCCAACATTCAGTACTTC	CASSHPGSNIQYF
.	TRBD2	TRBJ2-1	17	TRBV7-8	TGTGCCAGCAGCAAGCGGATAGCGGGGATTAAAAAGAATGAGCAGTTCTTC	CASSKRIAGIKKNEQFF
.	TRBD2	TRBJ2-1	17	TRBV11-1	TGTGCCAGCAGCCCCGGGACTACTCACCCCTTTTACAATGAGCAGTTCTTC	CASSPGTTHPFYNEQFF
.	TRBD1	TRBJ1-2	13	TRBV4-1	TGCGCCAGCAGCCAAGAAACAGGGGTTGGCTACACCTTC	CASSQETGVGYTF
.	.	TRBJ1-1	15	TRBV27	TGTGCCAGCAGTTTAGACCTCCGTGTGGGCACTGAAGCTTTCTTT	CASSLDLRVGTEAFF
.	.	TRBJ1-4	14	TRBV5-1	TGCGCCAGCAGCCCCGATCTCAGGGGTGAAAAACTGTTTTTT	CASSPDLRGEKLFF
.	TRBD1	TRBJ1-4	14	TRBV5-6	TGTGCCAGCAGCCTACGACAGGGTAATGAAAAACTGTTTTTT	CASSLRQGNEKLFF
.	.	TRBJ1-1	13	TRBV10-1	TGCGCCAGCAGTGGGGCGCGGGTCGCTGAAGCTTTCTTT	CASSGARVAEAFF